Following are 31 T cell receptor beta chains from one sample sequenced in a study of T cells after yellow fever vaccination. TCRdb itself ran the 5' RACE reads through MiXCR, one entry per CDR3 protein. The profile shows 250,000 to 300,000 distinct CDR3 sequences, less than 9.5% of them singletons. Specimen: CD4+ T cells sorted from PBMCs, collected 5 days after the yellow fever booster vaccination. Receptors were obtained from a man in his late teens or twenties who received the YFV17D yellow fever vaccine.

This clonotype came up a few times. The chain combines TRBV30 with TRBJ1-4; no clear D. Trimming removed 3 bases at V and 1 base at J, with 9 bases between. CDR1 and CDR2 (germline): GTSNPN, SVGIG (reference sequence). The CDR3 loop spans 14 amino acids. The CDR3 region has the DNA TGTGCCTGGAGCTACTTAGGAACTAATGAAAAACTGTTTTTT. Its protein is CAWSYLGTNEKLFF.

There are a few counts of this clonotype. This chain connects TRBV21-1 to TRBJ2-3. TRBV21-1 is labeled a pseudogene. This CDR3 has 13 amino acids. The CDR3, as DNA: TGTGCCAGCAGCACGCGTTCGCCAGATACGCAGTATTTT. It specifies CASSTRSPDTQYF.

Many counts were recorded for this clonotype. This chain uses TRBV5-1 with TRBJ2-2; TRBD2 aligns across 11 bases. Germline CDR1 and CDR2: SGHRS and YFSETQ. After removal of 3 bases from V and 6 bases from J, the junction contained 7 bases not matched to a gene. The CDR3 spans 16 residues. The CDR3 loop reads CASSSLAGGRAGELFF. CDR3 nucleotides: TGCGCCAGCAGCTCCCTAGCGGGGGGCCGGGCCGGGGAGCTGTTTTTT.

The V gene is TRBV15, the J gene TRBJ1-1, with D tentatively TRBD1 (5 bases). Trimming cost V 3 bases and J 8 bases, with 13 bases left between them. CDR3 length equals 13 residues. CDR1 and CDR2 from the germline V gene are LNHNV and YYDKDF (reference sequence). The CDR3 DNA reads TGTGCCACCAGCAGGGAACGACAGACCGAAGCTTTCTTT. The encoded protein is CATSRERQTEAFF.

The V gene is TRBV5-5, the J gene TRBJ2-1; 8 bases agree with TRBD2. V trimming: 5 bases; J trimming: 6 bases; junction bases outside the gene matches: 13. The CDR3 is 16 amino acids. Germline CDR1 and CDR2: SGHKS and YYEKEE (reference sequence). The DNA for the CDR3 is TGTGCCAGCAGTCTCTCTCGCGGGGGGAGCGGCAATGAGCAGTTCTTC. Residues: CASSLSRGGSGNEQFF.

This clonotype has more than one count but fewer than ten. This chain joins TRBV5-1 and TRBJ1-5; D gene ambiguous. The CDR3 totals 14 residues. Trimming removed 4 bases at V and 4 bases at J, with 12 bases between. Germline V gene sequence: CDR1 SGHRS, CDR2 YFSETQ. The CDR3 region has the DNA TGCGCCAGCAGCCTGGACCTAGGGAATCAGCCCCAGCATTTT. As protein: CASSLDLGNQPQHF.

This clonotype was seen ten or more times. V and J are TRBV5-5 and TRBJ2-5; 7 nucleotides match TRBD1. The length of the CDR3 is 14 residues. J was trimmed by 2 bases and V by 4 bases; bases with no gene match: 5. Germline loops: CDR1 SGHKS, CDR2 YYEKEE (reference sequence). CDR3 protein: CASSTGQLQETQYF. The CDR3 DNA follows: TGTGCCAGCAGCACGGGACAGCTACAAGAGACCCAGTACTTC. The full variable domain, its missing parts supplied by reference TRBV5-5 and TRBJ2-5, is DAGVTQSPTHLIKTRGQQVTLRCSPISGHKSVSWYQQVLGQGPQFIFQYYEKEERGRGNFPDRFSARQFPNYSSELNVNALLLGDSALYLCASSTGQLQETQYFGPGTRLLVL.

This clonotype has a count of ten or more. The chain is built from TRBV6-2 or TRBV6-3 and TRBJ2-1; D might be TRBD2 (6 bases). The germline V gene has CDR1 MNHEY and CDR2 SVGEGT. The CDR3 is made up of 15 amino acids. V was clipped by 5 bases and J by 10 bases, with 21 bases between them. The CDR3 is CASSPRLGPEGEQFF. The CDR3 coding sequence is TGTGCCAGCAGTCCTCGACTAGGCCCTGAAGGGGAGCAGTTCTTC.

The chain uses TRBV20-1 and TRBJ2-1; D gene uncertain. V shed 0 bases and J shed 10 bases, with 13 bases lying between them. The V gene's germline CDR1 is DFQATT and CDR2 SNEGSKA (reference sequence). The CDR3 is 13 amino acids. The CDR3 loop is CSARDGPLREQFF. Written as DNA, the CDR3 is TGCAGTGCTAGAGATGGGCCTTTACGGGAGCAGTTCTTC.

The V call is TRBV7-3, the J call TRBJ1-2; 8 nucleotides agree with TRBD1. The CDR3 is made up of 16 amino acids. The germline gives CDR1 SGHTA, CDR2 FQGTGA. The V segment lost 5 bases and the J segment 8 bases; nucleotides outside the gene matches: 16. The chain's CDR3 is CASSQEPGTGFSGYTF. CDR3 sequence (DNA): TGTGCCAGCAGCCAAGAGCCCGGGACAGGTTTCTCAGGCTACACCTTC.

This clonotype occurred many times. V and J are TRBV6-2 or TRBV6-3 and TRBJ2-7; no firm D call. Germline V gives CDR1 MNHEY, CDR2 SVGEGT. The CDR3 covers 11 residues. Trimming stripped 6 bases from V and 3 bases from J, with 6 bases between. CDR3 in amino acids: CASSGNYEQYF. The DNA of the CDR3 is TGTGCCAGCAGCGGAAACTACGAGCAGTACTTC.

This clonotype was seen only a few times. The chain has TRBV5-1 and TRBJ2-2; no firm D call. CDR3 length: 13 amino acids. CDR1 and CDR2 (germline): SGHRS, YFSETQ. V shed 7 bases and J shed 1 base, with 8 bases lying between them. In nucleotides, the CDR3 is TGCGCCAGCGGGCCAAGGAACACCGGGGAGCTGTTTTTT. Its protein product is CASGPRNTGELFF.

In its sample, this clonotype was seen many times. The chain is built from TRBV4-3 and TRBJ2-5, with no clear D. The CDR3 is 16 residues long. In germline, CDR1 is LGHNA, CDR2 YSLEER. Trimming cost V 1 base and J 3 bases, with 15 bases left between them. The CDR3 DNA reads as TGCGCCAGCAGCCAAGGCTATTCGTGGGCGGAAGAGACCCAGTACTTC. Translation gives CASSQGYSWAEETQYF.

The gene calls are TRBV5-4 and TRBJ2-5; D gene unclear. The CDR3 extends over 12 amino acids. V was clipped by 4 bases and J by 2 bases, with 6 bases between them. Per the germline V gene, CDR1 is SGHNT and CDR2 is YYREEE (reference sequence). The CDR3 DNA is TGTGCCAGCAGCCGCATACAAGAGACCCAGTACTTC. This encodes CASSRIQETQYF.

This clonotype came up a few times. The chain carries TRBV5-1 and TRBJ1-1; perhaps TRBD1 as D (5 bases). This CDR3 has 17 residues. V was shortened by 3 bases and J by 0 bases, with 18 bases between the two germline ends. Looked up from germline, CDR1 is SGHRS and CDR2 is YFSETQ. In DNA form, the CDR3 reads TGCGCCAGCAGCTCCAGCGGGGGGGGTATCTTGAACACTGAAGCTTTCTTT. Translation: CASSSSGGGILNTEAFF.

Only a few counts were recorded for this clonotype. The rearrangement links TRBV7-4 to TRBJ1-4; D is undetermined. CDR3 length equals 15 residues. CDR1 is SGHVT, CDR2 SQSDAQ, per germline. Trimming shortened V by 1 base and J by 2 bases, and 8 bases separated the two germline ends. Written as DNA, the CDR3 is TGTGCCAGCAGCTTAGTGGAGCTGACTAATGAAAAACTGTTTTTT. Translation: CASSLVELTNEKLFF.

V is TRBV7-2 and J is TRBJ2-3; tentative D call: TRBD1 (5 bases). The CDR3 is 15 amino acids. The V end lost 5 bases, the J end lost 0 bases, and 12 bases lay between the germline ends. Germline V lookup: CDR1 SGHTA, CDR2 FQGNSA. The CDR3 nucleotides are TGTGCCAGCAGCCGCGTAGGGGATAGCACAGATACGCAGTATTTT. This sequence encodes CASSRVGDSTDTQYF.

This clonotype was found a few times. This chain connects TRBV5-1 to TRBJ2-3, with TRBD2 matching over 11 bases. This CDR3 spans 16 amino acids. V was clipped by 0 bases and J by 5 bases; unmatched bases: 5. The germline gives CDR1 SGHRS, CDR2 YFSETQ. This chain's CDR3 is CASSLGASGGLDTQYF. The CDR3 region has the DNA TGCGCCAGCAGCTTGGGGGCTAGCGGGGGGCTAGATACGCAGTATTTT.

This clonotype was picked up many times. The J gene is TRBJ2-3, the V gene TRBV10-3; TRBD2 agrees at 16 bases. Trimming at V came to 2 bases and at J to 0 bases, leaving 2 bases not matched to a gene. The CDR3 sequence is 18 residues long. CDR1 and CDR2 from the germline V gene are ENHRY and SYGVKD. The DNA of the CDR3 is TGTGCCATCAGTGAGCTGGGACTAGCGGGGGGGAGCACAGATACGCAGTATTTT. The encoded protein is CAISELGLAGGSTDTQYF.

The chain links TRBV5-5 to TRBJ2-7, with TRBD2 as a possible D gene (5 bases). Trimming removed 6 bases from V and 0 bases from J, with 22 bases in between. The CDR3 covers 17 residues. Germline CDR1 reads SGHKS; CDR2 reads YYEKEE (reference sequence). As DNA, the CDR3 is TGTGCCAGCACTCTGAACCCGCGGGCCGACAACTCCTACGAGCAGTACTTC. It encodes CASTLNPRADNSYEQYF.

Ten or more counts support this clonotype. The CDR3 protein is CASSPRAGTETQYF. The CDR3 bases are TGTGCCAGCAGCCCACGGGCGGGGACAGAGACCCAGTACTTC. V gene TRBV7-2 combines with J gene TRBJ2-5; weak D call: TRBD2 (6 bases). This CDR3 has 14 amino acids. Germline CDR1 SGHTA, CDR2 FQGNSA. Trimming left V 5 bases short and J 4 bases short, with 14 bases between.

Only a few counts were recorded for this clonotype. The V call is TRBV6-1, the J call TRBJ2-7, with TRBD2 as a possible D gene (6 bases). There are 15 residues in the CDR3. Trimming left V 6 bases short and J 5 bases short, with 20 bases between. Germline CDR1 MNHNS, CDR2 SASEGT. CDR3 sequence reads: CASRTQGLGGDEQYF. CDR3 sequence (DNA): TGTGCCAGCAGAACCCAGGGACTGGGCGGGGACGAGCAGTACTTC.

The chain carries TRBV6-2 or TRBV6-3 and TRBJ1-1; TRBD1 agrees at 10 bases. This CDR3 has 14 amino acids. The germline V gene encodes CDR1 MNHEY and CDR2 SVGEGT. V lost 6 bases, J lost 4 bases, and 5 bases stayed unmatched. DNA for the CDR3: TGTGCCAGCAGAGAGGACAGGGGGGGCACTGAAGCTTTCTTT. Protein product: CASREDRGGTEAFF.

The chain employs TRBV12-3 or TRBV12-4 and TRBJ1-2; perhaps TRBD1 as D (5 bases). V was pared by 6 bases and J by 0 bases, with 11 bases between. The CDR3 contains 14 residues. The CDR3 nucleotides read TGTGCCAGCAGAGGGACGGCAGCTAACTATGGCTACACCTTC. Amino acid sequence: CASRGTAANYGYTF.

V usage is TRBV20-1 and J usage is TRBJ1-5; 9 bases line up with TRBD1. The germline V gene has CDR1 DFQATT and CDR2 SNEGSKA (reference sequence). Trimming took 5 bases from V and 4 from J; bases not matched to a gene: 15. CDR3 length: 17 residues. CDR3 coding DNA: TGCAGTGCTCCAAGTGGGGGAGGACAGGGGAGGAATCAGCCCCAGCATTTT. This translates into CSAPSGGGQGRNQPQHF.

This clonotype was seen only a few times. V gene TRBV6-5 combines with J gene TRBJ2-7; TRBD2 matches 11 bases. Per germline, CDR1 MNHEY and CDR2 SVGAGI. Trimming at V came to 4 bases and at J to 4 bases, leaving 6 bases not matched to a gene. CDR3 length: 15 amino acids. CDR3 DNA sequence: TGTGCCAGCAGTTCTAGCGGGGGGTCGAGGTACGAGCAGTACTTC. Translation gives CASSSSGGSRYEQYF.

This chain uses TRBV28 with TRBJ2-5, with TRBD2 identical over 8 bases. The CDR3 contains 15 residues. Germline lookup yields CDR1 MDHEN and CDR2 SYDVKM. The V segment lost 4 bases and the J segment 3 bases; nucleotides outside the gene matches: 7. The CDR3, as DNA: TGTGCCAGCAGTTGGCCAGCGGGGGCGAAAGAGACCCAGTACTTC. The encoded protein is CASSWPAGAKETQYF.

This clonotype was found a few times. Germline is not matched at one junction end, which may reflect a read error. The CDR3 reads CASSGREWFRNTGGTLF. The CDR3 region has the DNA TGTGCCAGCAGTGGGAGGGAGTGGTTTAGAAACACCGGGGGGACTCTTTTT. The J gene is TRBJ2-2, the V gene TRBV2, with 7 bases lining up with TRBD2. Per germline, CDR1 SNHLY and CDR2 FYNNEI. The CDR3 has 17 amino acids.

This clonotype was recorded at least ten times. V and J are TRBV20-1 and TRBJ1-1; 8 bases are a match to TRBD1. V shed 6 bases and J 5 bases; nucleotides not matched to a gene: 11. Germline CDR1 reads DFQATT; CDR2 reads SNEGSKA (reference sequence). CDR3 length equals 14 residues. CDR3 region: CSAQTGQGGTEAFF. In nucleotides, the CDR3 is TGCAGTGCCCAGACAGGACAGGGAGGGACTGAAGCTTTCTTT.

This clonotype was observed at least ten times. The chain uses TRBV20-1 and TRBJ1-2, with 10 bases identical to TRBD1. The germline V gene encodes CDR1 DFQATT and CDR2 SNEGSKA (reference sequence). The CDR3 spans 15 residues. With V trimmed by 1 base and J by 8 bases, 10 bases remained unmatched. The CDR3 nucleotides read TGCAGTGCTAGAGGGGGGTCGGACAGGGGGAACGGCTACACCTTC. Translating gives CSARGGSDRGNGYTF.

J is TRBJ2-1 and V is TRBV5-6; 8 bases align to TRBD2. Germline CDR1 SGHDT, CDR2 YYEEEE. This CDR3 comprises 17 residues. J was trimmed by 7 bases and V by 5 bases; bases with no gene match: 17. CDR3 region: CASSIPAWRGAVNEQFF. The CDR3 region has the DNA TGTGCCAGCAGTATCCCGGCGTGGCGGGGGGCTGTGAATGAGCAGTTCTTC.